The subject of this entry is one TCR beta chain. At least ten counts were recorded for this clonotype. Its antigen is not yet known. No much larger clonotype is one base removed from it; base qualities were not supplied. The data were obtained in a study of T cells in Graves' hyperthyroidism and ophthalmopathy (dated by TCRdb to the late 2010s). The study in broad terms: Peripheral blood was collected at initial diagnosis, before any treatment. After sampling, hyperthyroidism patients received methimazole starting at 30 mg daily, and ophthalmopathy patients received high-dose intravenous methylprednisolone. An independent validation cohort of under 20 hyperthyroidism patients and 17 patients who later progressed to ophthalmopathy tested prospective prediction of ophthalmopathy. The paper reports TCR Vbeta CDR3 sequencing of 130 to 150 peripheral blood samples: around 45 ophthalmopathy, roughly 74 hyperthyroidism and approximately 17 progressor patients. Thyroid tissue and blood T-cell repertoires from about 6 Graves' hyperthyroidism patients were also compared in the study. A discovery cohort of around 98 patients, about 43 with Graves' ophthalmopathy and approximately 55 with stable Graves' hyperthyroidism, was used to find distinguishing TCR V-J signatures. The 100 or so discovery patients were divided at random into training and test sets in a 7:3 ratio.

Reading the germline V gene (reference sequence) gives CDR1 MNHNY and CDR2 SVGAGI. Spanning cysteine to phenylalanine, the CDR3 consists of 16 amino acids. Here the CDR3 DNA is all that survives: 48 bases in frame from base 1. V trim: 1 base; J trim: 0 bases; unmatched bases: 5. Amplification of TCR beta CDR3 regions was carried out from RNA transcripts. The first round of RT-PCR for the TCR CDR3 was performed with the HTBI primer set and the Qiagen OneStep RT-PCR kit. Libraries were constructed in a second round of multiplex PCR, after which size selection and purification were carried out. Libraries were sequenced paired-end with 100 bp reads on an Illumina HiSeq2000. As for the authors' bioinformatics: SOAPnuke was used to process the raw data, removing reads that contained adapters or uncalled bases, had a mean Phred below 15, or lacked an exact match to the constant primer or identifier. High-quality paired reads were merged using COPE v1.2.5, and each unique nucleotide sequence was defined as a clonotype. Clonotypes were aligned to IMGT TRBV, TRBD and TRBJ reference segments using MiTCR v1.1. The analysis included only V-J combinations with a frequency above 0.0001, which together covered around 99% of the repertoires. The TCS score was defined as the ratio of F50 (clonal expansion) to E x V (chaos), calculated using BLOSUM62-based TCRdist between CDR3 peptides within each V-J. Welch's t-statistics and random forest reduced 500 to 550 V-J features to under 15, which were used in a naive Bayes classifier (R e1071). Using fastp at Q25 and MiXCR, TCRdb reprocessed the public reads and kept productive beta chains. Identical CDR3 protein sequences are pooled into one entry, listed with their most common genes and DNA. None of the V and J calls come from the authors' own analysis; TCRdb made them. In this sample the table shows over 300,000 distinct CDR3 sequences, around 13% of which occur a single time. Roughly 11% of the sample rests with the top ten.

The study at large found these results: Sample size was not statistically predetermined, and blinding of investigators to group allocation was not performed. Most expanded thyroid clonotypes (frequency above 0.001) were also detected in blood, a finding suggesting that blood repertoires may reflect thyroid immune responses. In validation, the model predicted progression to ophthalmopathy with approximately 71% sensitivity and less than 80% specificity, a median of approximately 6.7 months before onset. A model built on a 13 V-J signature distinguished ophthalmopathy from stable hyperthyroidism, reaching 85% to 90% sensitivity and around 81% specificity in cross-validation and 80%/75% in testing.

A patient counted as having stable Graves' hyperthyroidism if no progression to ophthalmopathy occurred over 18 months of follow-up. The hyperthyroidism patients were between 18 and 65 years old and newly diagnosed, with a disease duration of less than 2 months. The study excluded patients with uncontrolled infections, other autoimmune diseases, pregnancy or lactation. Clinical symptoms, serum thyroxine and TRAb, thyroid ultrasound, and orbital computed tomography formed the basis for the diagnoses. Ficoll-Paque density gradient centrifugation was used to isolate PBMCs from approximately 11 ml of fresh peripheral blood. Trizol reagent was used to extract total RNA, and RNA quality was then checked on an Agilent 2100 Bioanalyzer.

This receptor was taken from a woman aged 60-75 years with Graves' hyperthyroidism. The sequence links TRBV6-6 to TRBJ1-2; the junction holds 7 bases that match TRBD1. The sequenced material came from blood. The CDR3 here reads CASSYFTTGTNYGYTF. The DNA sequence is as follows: TGTGCCAGCAGTTACTTTACGACAGGGACTAACTATGGCTACACCTTC.